A selection of T cell receptor beta chains follows, all from one sample in a study of siplizumab effects on memory and regulatory T cells. Clones were read by immunoSEQ multiplex PCR, and TCRdb kept only the in-frame ones, dropping some. The sample holds 80,000 to 130,000 clones, 94% seen once. The sequencing input was Tregs sorted from blood. All receptors derive from a human donor in good health. CDR3s leave out the opening cysteine and the closing phenylalanine or tryptophan. A D gene is named only where the DNA matches it firmly.

TRBV6-6 TRBD1 ASSYSTGAVGYT
TRBV28 - ASSFGSAWPEANYGYT
TRBV28 TRBD1 ASSPRQGSSNQPQH
TRBV28 - ASRPHRRGATDTQY
TRBV27 TRBD1 ASSLRQGSEAF
TRBV6-5 TRBD1 ASSRRQGRTGELF
TRBV19 - ASRPGLPNQPQH
TRBV2 TRBD2 ASSEEGGRALEQY
TRBV5-5 - ASSLAYWGKMNTEAF
TRBV5-1 - ASSLAGGGYYGYT
TRBV6-5 TRBD1 ASSSGDRGRAGELF
TRBV28 - ASSAKTGRTSNQPQH
TRBV5-1 TRBD2 ASSLRLADYNEQF
TRBV20-1 - SAATYNEQF
TRBV19 - ASSRQNYGYT
TRBV7-8 - ASSLDLSGGVSTF
TRBV6-5 TRBD1 ASRQGNSGANVLT
TRBV7-8 - ASSSRTPVRGGMAF
TRBV18 - ASSPVRSSGANVLT
TRBV11-1 - ASSPSISGANVLT
TRBV15 - ATSRERQVETQY
TRBV5-1 - ASSFSDGRFVEKLF